Listed here is a single T cell receptor (beta chain). The antigen is unknown. This record belongs to a study of graft-versus-host responses after intestinal transplantation. Study details: Tacrolimus plus steroids were given to all recipients for around three years, preceded by anti-thymocyte globulin induction.

Data came from immunoSEQ multiplex PCR; TCRdb stores just in-frame clones and leaves some out. The table records approximately 85,000 clones, approximately 92% of them present only once. V shed 0 bases and J shed 0 bases, with 12 bases lying between them. From germline, CDR1 is WNHNN and CDR2 SYGVQD (reference sequence). The CDR3 covers 18 residues. The J gene is TRBJ2-6, the V gene TRBV10-1; D call uncertain. Sample: unstimulated CD8+ T cells sorted from spleen or lymph node cells, taken before transplant. The source of this sequence is a human donor who was the organ donor for an intestinal transplant. This CDR3 reads CASSESGRITSGANVLTF. CDR3 sequence (DNA): TGCGCCAGCAGTGAGTCGGGCAGAATTACCTCTGGGGCCAACGTCCTGACTTTC.